Below, 5 T cell receptor beta chains from the same sample are listed, as sequenced in a study of T cells after yellow fever vaccination. TCRdb redid the calling of the 5' RACE reads with MiXCR, one entry per CDR3 protein. The data contain roughly 150,000 distinct CDR3 sequences, under 7.5% of them seen just once; the ten biggest clones take up about 2.5%. The starting material was CD4+ T cells sorted from PBMCs, obtained about 5 days after the first yellow fever vaccination. These receptors came from a man between 18 and 29 years old who received the YFV17D yellow fever vaccine.

The chain recombines TRBV6-1 with TRBJ2-1; 8 bases agree with TRBD1. Germline CDR1 MNHNS, CDR2 SASEGT. V shed 5 bases and J 3 bases; nucleotides not matched to a gene: 9. The CDR3 is 16 amino acids. The CDR3 nucleotides are TGTGCCAGCAGTCCTATTGGAGACAGGGGCTACAATGAGCAGTTCTTC. Residues: CASSPIGDRGYNEQFF.

This chain joins TRBV11-3 and TRBJ2-2; 14 positions agree with TRBD2. The CDR3 has 17 residues. The J segment lost 1 base and the V segment lost 3 bases, leaving 1 base of the junction unmatched. Germline V gene lookup returns CDR1 SGHNT and CDR2 YENEEA. CDR3 DNA sequence: TGTGCCAGCAGCTTTGGACTAGCGGGGGGGAACACCGGGGAGCTGTTTTTT. Its protein product is CASSFGLAGGNTGELFF.

In this sample, this clonotype turned up many times. The chain recombines TRBV12-3 or TRBV12-4 with TRBJ1-3, with 10 bases aligning to TRBD1. With V trimmed by 1 base and J by 4 bases, 4 bases remained unmatched. The CDR3 runs 16 residues. CDR3: CASSLGQGAYGNTIYF. The CDR3 DNA is TGTGCCAGCAGTTTAGGACAGGGGGCGTACGGAAACACCATATATTTT.

This clonotype was found many times. The gene calls are TRBV27 and TRBJ1-4, with 8 bases aligning to TRBD1. Trimming removed 6 bases from V and 8 bases from J; junction bases left unmatched: 8. The CDR3 sequence is 14 residues long. CDR1 MNHEY and CDR2 SMNVEV come from the germline V gene (reference sequence). The CDR3 region has the DNA TGTGCCAGCAGGGACAGGGTAACGTCGGAAAAACTGTTTTTT. Protein product: CASRDRVTSEKLFF. The full variable domain, in which reference TRBV27 and TRBJ1-4 provide the parts outside the CDR3, is EAQVTQNPRYLITVTGKKLTVTCSQNMNHEYMSWYRQDPGLGLRQIYYSMNVEVTDKGDVPEGYKVSRKEKRNFPLILESPSPNQTSLYFCASRDRVTSEKLFFGSGTQLSVL.

At least ten counts were recorded for this clonotype. The CDR3 loop reads CASSFGRGATDTQYF. CDR3 nucleotides: TGTGCCAGCAGCTTCGGGAGGGGGGCGACAGATACGCAGTATTTT. The gene calls are TRBV2 and TRBJ2-3, with TRBD2 matching 8 bases. The CDR3 loop spans 15 amino acids. Germline assignment: CDR1 SNHLY and CDR2 FYNNEI. Unmatched junction bases numbered 8, after V lost 6 bases and J lost 3 bases.